The 15 T cell receptor beta chains presented below share a single source sample, sequenced in a study of glioma-infiltrating T cells. TCR alpha and beta CDR3 regions were amplified from RNA using iRepertoire nested multiplex PCR. TCRdb re-called the multiplex PCR reads with MiXCR, one entry per CDR3 protein. Seen here are about 45,000 distinct CDR3 sequences, 20% to 25% observed once, and the top ten hold 6% to 7%. Sequencing was carried out using glioma tissue, nonneoplastic brain tissue, or PBMCs (not recorded which). All receptors come from a human donor with low-grade glioma or glioblastoma, undergoing nonglioma brain surgery, or in good health (not recorded which).

This clonotype was seen many times. V gene TRBV20-1 combines with J gene TRBJ2-1; no clear D. The V and J ends lost 0 bases and 8 bases respectively, with 17 bases between them. Germline-derived CDR1 and CDR2 are DFQATT and SNEGSKA (reference sequence). The CDR3 covers 15 residues. CDR3 residues: CSARDRRRPGDEQFF. CDR3 DNA: TGCAGTGCTAGAGATAGGCGGCGCCCTGGCGATGAGCAGTTCTTC.

This clonotype was counted ten times or more. The chain recombines TRBV4-1 with TRBJ2-7, with D perhaps TRBD1 or TRBD2 (5 bases each). Germline V gene data show CDR1 as MGHRA and CDR2 as YSYEKL. This CDR3 spans 15 amino acids. V shed 4 bases and J shed 0 bases, with 13 bases lying between them. CDR3 region: CASSLGAGSSYEQYV. As DNA, the CDR3 is TGCGCCAGCAGCCTAGGGGCTGGGAGCTCCTACGAGCAGTACGTC.

This clonotype is medium-sized within its sample. This chain uses TRBV27 with TRBJ1-2; perhaps TRBD1 as D (5 bases). V was cut by 6 bases and J by 7 bases, with 12 bases left in between. The CDR3 contains 12 residues. Germline CDR1 is MNHEY and CDR2 is SMNVEV (reference sequence). CDR3 sequence (DNA): TGTGCCAGCAGCCCGGGGACGGCTGGCTACACCTTC. Protein: CASSPGTAGYTF.

This rearrangement joins TRBV11-3 to TRBJ1-1; D unclear. V lost 2 bases, J lost 1 base, and 2 bases lay in between. The CDR3 is made up of 12 amino acids. Germline CDR1 SGHNT, CDR2 YENEEA. CDR3 loop: CASSLQNTEAFF. The DNA of the CDR3 is TGTGCCAGCAGCTTACAGAACACTGAAGCTTTCTTT.

This clonotype was detected many times. The chain couples TRBV2 to TRBJ2-4; D is possibly TRBD1 (6 bases). The germline V gene has CDR1 SNHLY and CDR2 FYNNEI. The CDR3 contains 13 residues. V lost 4 bases and J 3 bases, leaving 7 bases between the germline ends. The CDR3 sequence is CASSAGDKNIQYF. CDR3 DNA: TGTGCCAGCAGTGCAGGGGACAAAAACATTCAGTACTTC. The complete variable domain, with remaining parts taken from reference TRBV2 and TRBJ2-4, reads EPEVTQTPSHQVTQMGQEVILRCVPISNHLYFYWYRQILGQKVEFLVSFYNNEISEKSEIFDDQFSVERPDGSNFTLKIRSTKLEDSAMYFCASSAGDKNIQYFGAGTRLSVL.

In regard to this clonotype: Since a much larger clone is just one base distant, this may be a read error. V and J are TRBV13 and TRBJ2-3; D perhaps matches TRBD1 (6 bases). The CDR3 is made up of 16 amino acids. From germline, CDR1 is PRHDT and CDR2 FYEKMQ (reference sequence). The CDR3 coding sequence is TGTGCCGGCAGCCCGAGGACAGCTGGGGTCACAGATACGCAGTATTTT. Protein: CAGSPRTAGVTDTQYF.

The V gene is TRBV29-1, the J gene TRBJ2-5, with D possibly TRBD1 on 5 matching bases. The CDR3 extends over 13 amino acids. V was clipped by 4 bases and J by 3 bases, with 12 bases between them. The germline V gene encodes CDR1 SQVTM and CDR2 ANQGSEA. Written as DNA, the CDR3 is TGCAGCGTTGCCGGCAGGGCGAAAGAGACCCAGTACTTC. Translation: CSVAGRAKETQYF.

This clonotype appeared many times. This rearrangement joins TRBV27 to TRBJ1-3; 8 bases match TRBD1. CDR3 length equals 14 residues. Germline-derived CDR1 and CDR2 are MNHEY and SMNVEV (reference sequence). V trimming: 6 bases; J trimming: 3 bases; junction bases outside the gene matches: 4. In nucleotides, the CDR3 is TGTGCCAGCAGATTACAGGGGGATGGAAACACCATATATTTT. Amino acid sequence: CASRLQGDGNTIYF.

This clonotype was recorded many times. The chain has TRBV7-9 and TRBJ2-7, with no clear D. V was pared by 1 base and J by 2 bases, with 12 bases between. The CDR3 covers 15 residues. Germline CDR1 reads SEHNR; CDR2 reads FQNEAQ (reference sequence). For the CDR3, the DNA is TGTGCCAGCAGCTTAGAGGCAGGTGGTGCCTACGAGCAGTACTTC. Translating it yields CASSLEAGGAYEQYF.

The chain joins TRBV29-1 to TRBJ2-3; no clear D gene. Germline CDR1 is SQVTM and CDR2 is ANQGSEA. V lost 6 bases and J 2 bases, leaving 12 bases between the germline ends. The CDR3 has 13 residues. DNA of the CDR3: TGCAGCGTAACCAAAGAGGACACAGATACGCAGTATTTT. It is translated as CSVTKEDTDTQYF.

This clonotype was counted ten times or more. The gene calls are TRBV10-3 and TRBJ2-5; weak D call: TRBD2 (6 bases). Per the germline V gene, CDR1 is ENHRY and CDR2 is SYGVKD. This CDR3 region has 13 residues. V was pared by 3 bases and J by 4 bases, with 9 bases between. The CDR3 DNA sequence: TGTGCCATCAGTGAAATCGGGGGAGAGACCCAGTACTTC. Its translation: CAISEIGGETQYF.

There are a few counts of this clonotype. V is TRBV5-8 and J is TRBJ2-7; D unresolved. In germline, CDR1 is SGHTS, CDR2 YDEGEE. This CDR3 is 12 amino acids long. Trimming cost V 5 bases and J 3 bases, with 9 bases left between them. CDR3 region: CASRLTDYEQYF. The CDR3 DNA follows: TGTGCCAGCAGACTGACCGACTACGAGCAGTACTTC.

This clonotype was detected many times. This sequence joins TRBV6-6 and TRBJ2-2; perhaps TRBD2 as D (6 bases). Trimming cost V 2 bases and J 2 bases, with 12 bases left between them. This CDR3 is built from 16 residues. Germline values: CDR1 MNHNY, CDR2 SVGAGI (reference sequence). The CDR3 nucleotides read TGTGCCAGCAGTTACCCAGCGGGCGGCAACACCGGGGAGCTGTTTTTT. Translating gives CASSYPAGGNTGELFF.

In its sample, this clonotype is medium-sized (0.01 to 0.1%). The chain joins TRBV6-1 to TRBJ2-3, with D possibly being TRBD2 (6 bases). The germline gives CDR1 MNHNS, CDR2 SASEGT. The CDR3 spans 11 residues. As DNA, the CDR3 is TGTGGTAGCGGTAGCACAGATACGCAGTATTTT. This translates into CGSGSTDTQYF.

This clonotype came up many times. The chain links TRBV10-3 to TRBJ1-2, with D tentatively TRBD1 (6 bases). V was cut by 6 bases and J by 1 base, with 18 bases left in between. The CDR3 has 16 residues. Germline V gene data show CDR1 as ENHRY and CDR2 as SYGVKD. The CDR3 DNA reads TGTGCCATCAGGAGAGGAGGGGGGGATTTTAACTATGGCTACACCTTC. Its translation: CAIRRGGGDFNYGYTF.